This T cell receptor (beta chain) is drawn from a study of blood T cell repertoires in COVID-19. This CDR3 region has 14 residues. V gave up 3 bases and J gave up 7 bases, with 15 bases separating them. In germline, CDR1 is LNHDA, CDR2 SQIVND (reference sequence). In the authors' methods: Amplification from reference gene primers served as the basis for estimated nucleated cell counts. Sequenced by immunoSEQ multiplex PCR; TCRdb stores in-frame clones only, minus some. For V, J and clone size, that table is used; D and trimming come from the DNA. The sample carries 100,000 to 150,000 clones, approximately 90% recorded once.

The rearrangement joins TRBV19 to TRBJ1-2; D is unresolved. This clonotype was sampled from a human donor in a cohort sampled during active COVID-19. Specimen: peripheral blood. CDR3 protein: CASSIVRPEGGYTF. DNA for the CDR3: TGTGCCAGTAGTATCGTACGGCCGGAGGGTGGCTACACCTTC.